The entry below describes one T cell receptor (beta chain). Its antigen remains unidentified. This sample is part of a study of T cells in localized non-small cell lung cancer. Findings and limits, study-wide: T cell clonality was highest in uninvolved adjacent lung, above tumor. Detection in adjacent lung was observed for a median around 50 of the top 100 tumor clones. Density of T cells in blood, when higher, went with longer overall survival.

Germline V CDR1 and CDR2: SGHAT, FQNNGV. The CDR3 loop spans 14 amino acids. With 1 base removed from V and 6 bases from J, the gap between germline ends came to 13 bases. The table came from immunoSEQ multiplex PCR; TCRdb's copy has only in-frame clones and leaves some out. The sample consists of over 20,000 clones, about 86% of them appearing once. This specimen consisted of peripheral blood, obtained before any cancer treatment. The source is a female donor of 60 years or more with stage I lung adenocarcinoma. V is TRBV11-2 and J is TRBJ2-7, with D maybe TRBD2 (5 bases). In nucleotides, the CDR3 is TGTGCCAGCAGCTTAGGGACTGGAAAGGGCGAGCAGTACTTC. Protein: CASSLGTGKGEQYF.